Below are 30 T cell receptor beta chains sequenced from a single sample in a study of blood T cell repertoires in COVID-19. TCRdb keeps only in-frame clones here, not all; method: immunoSEQ multiplex PCR. The sample yields roughly 97,000 clones, roughly four fifths seen once. Sequenced: peripheral blood. Receptor source: a man in his sixties with acute or convalescent COVID-19.

J is TRBJ2-7 and V is TRBV18; D perhaps matches TRBD1 (6 bases). Germline CDR1 is KGHSH and CDR2 is LQKENI. Trimming took 0 bases from V and 4 from J, leaving 13 bases between them. The CDR3 extends over 15 amino acids. In DNA, the CDR3 is TGTGCCAGCTCACCACCGGACAGACCAATTTACGAGCAGTACTTC. This codes for CASSPPDRPIYEQYF.

The rearrangement uses TRBV28 and TRBJ1-1; possibly TRBD1 for D (5 bases). CDR1 and CDR2 from the germline V gene are MDHEN and SYDVKM. The CDR3 runs to 16 residues. The V end was cut by 3 bases, the J end by 5 bases, with 19 bases between. The CDR3 bases are TGTGCCAGCAGTTTGAGAGGGAGGGGTAGGATAACTGAAGCTTTCTTT. As protein: CASSLRGRGRITEAFF.

This clone was seen more than once but under ten times. V and J are TRBV29-1 and TRBJ2-6; D is unclear. The length of the CDR3 is 13 residues. V dropped 7 bases and J dropped 2 bases, with 9 bases sitting between them. Germline CDR1 and CDR2: SQVTM and ANQGSEA. The CDR3 protein is CSGTLAGANVLTF. The DNA of the CDR3 is TGCAGCGGTACCCTAGCTGGGGCCAACGTCCTGACTTTC. Full variable domain (outside the CDR3, taken from reference TRBV29-1 and TRBJ2-6): SAVISQKPSRDICQRGTSLTIQCQVDSQVTMMFWYRQQPGQSLTLIATANQGSEATYESGFVIDKFPISRPNLTFSTLTVSNMSPEDSSIYLCSGTLAGANVLTFGAGSRLTVL.

This clone was counted between two and nine times. This chain connects TRBV6-5 to TRBJ1-1, with 7 bases that match TRBD1. The V gene's germline CDR1 is MNHEY and CDR2 SVGAGI. The CDR3 spans 12 residues. The trim removed 0 bases at V and 11 bases at J, leaving 3 bases unmatched. DNA for the CDR3: TGTGCCAGCAGTTACTCTACAGGGGAGGCTTTCTTT. The encoded protein is CASSYSTGEAFF.

This clone was recorded once. CDR3 nucleotide sequence: TGTGCCAGCAGTGACTCGATTCAGGACAGGGGATCCTACGAGCAGTACTTC. The encoded protein is CASSDSIQDRGSYEQYF. The chain uses TRBV6-4 and TRBJ2-7; 9 nucleotides align to TRBD1. The germline V gene encodes CDR1 MRHNA and CDR2 SNTAGT. The CDR3 totals 17 residues. The V segment lost 0 bases and the J segment 1 base; nucleotides outside the gene matches: 7.

The CDR3 nucleotides are TGTGCCAGCAGTTTGTCCTCAGATACGCAGTATTTT. This codes for CASSLSSDTQYF. This chain uses TRBV12-3 or TRBV12-4 with TRBJ2-3; D unresolved. The length of the CDR3 is 12 residues. The germline V and J ends were trimmed by 3 bases and 4 bases, with 5 bases remaining between them.

V gene TRBV6-2 or TRBV6-3 combines with J gene TRBJ2-7, with D possibly matching TRBD2 (5 bases). CDR1 is MNHEY and CDR2 is SVGEGT in the germline V gene. Trimming removed 6 bases at V and 3 bases at J, with 12 bases between. The CDR3 has 13 amino acids. CDR3 in DNA: TGTGCCAGCAGCTTCAACGAGGGCTACGAGCAGTACTTC. It is translated as CASSFNEGYEQYF.

The rearrangement links TRBV29-1 to TRBJ2-7; D not certain. CDR1 and CDR2 from the germline V gene are SQVTM and ANQGSEA. Trimming left V 4 bases short and J 0 bases short, with 7 bases between. CDR3 length equals 12 residues. CDR3 sequence (DNA): TGCAGCGTTGTACAGAGCTCCTACGAGCAGTACTTC. It translates to CSVVQSSYEQYF.

V gene TRBV29-1 combines with J gene TRBJ2-2; D possibly corresponds to TRBD1 (5 bases). The CDR3 has 16 residues. V gave up 4 bases and J gave up 2 bases, with 17 bases separating them. Germline V gene lookup returns CDR1 SQVTM and CDR2 ANQGSEA. CDR3 coding DNA: TGCAGCGTTGTAAGAACAGGCGGACCTAACACCGGGGAGCTGTTTTTT. Amino acids: CSVVRTGGPNTGELFF.

The rearrangement uses TRBV28 and TRBJ2-4; 9 nucleotides line up with TRBD1. The junction had 3 bases not matched to a gene; V was cut back by 3 bases and J by 0 bases. This CDR3 has 16 amino acids. Per germline, CDR1 MDHEN and CDR2 SYDVKM. The DNA for the CDR3 is TGTGCCAGCAGTTTGGACAGGGGACTAGCCAAAAACATTCAGTACTTC. It specifies CASSLDRGLAKNIQYF.

The gene calls are TRBV19 and TRBJ2-1; 7 nucleotides align to TRBD2. This CDR3 region has 15 residues. The germline V gene has CDR1 LNHDA and CDR2 SQIVND (reference sequence). Trimming at V came to 6 bases and at J to 3 bases, leaving 8 bases not matched to a gene. The CDR3 region is CASSNPGLFYNEQFF. Written as DNA, the CDR3 is TGTGCCAGTAGCAACCCGGGACTATTCTACAATGAGCAGTTCTTC.

J is TRBJ1-5 and V is TRBV7-8; tentative D call: TRBD1 (5 bases). V shed 0 bases and J shed 1 base, with 10 bases lying between them. This CDR3 is 16 amino acids long. Germline V lookup: CDR1 SGHVS, CDR2 FQNEAQ. The DNA of the CDR3 is TGTGCCAGCAGCTTAGCGGGACTTTGGAGCAATCAGCCCCAGCATTTT. This encodes CASSLAGLWSNQPQHF.

The rearrangement uses TRBV30 and TRBJ1-5; perhaps TRBD1 as D (6 bases). This CDR3 region has 15 residues. The V end was cut by 2 bases, the J end by 7 bases, with 18 bases between. From germline, CDR1 is GTSNPN and CDR2 SVGIG (reference sequence). CDR3 coding DNA: TGTGCCTGGAGTACAGAACAGGGTATAGGGCAGCCCCAGCATTTT. Translating gives CAWSTEQGIGQPQHF.

J is TRBJ1-2 and V is TRBV28; D is unclear. V was cut by 2 bases and J by 5 bases, with 9 bases left in between. In germline, CDR1 is MDHEN, CDR2 SYDVKM. The CDR3 is made up of 13 amino acids. The CDR3 DNA reads TGTGCCAGCAGTTTAGAGGTTGATTATGGCTACACCTTC. Translation: CASSLEVDYGYTF.

The CDR3 is CASSFRLAGYNEQFF. CDR3 bases: TGTGCCAGCAGCTTCAGACTAGCGGGATACAATGAGCAGTTCTTC. The chain has TRBV7-3 and TRBJ2-1; 11 bases match TRBD2. The CDR3 extends over 15 amino acids. Germline CDR1 reads SGHTA; CDR2 reads FQGTGA. The V segment lost 3 bases and the J segment 4 bases; nucleotides outside the gene matches: 2.

The rearrangement joins TRBV5-4 to TRBJ2-5; 8 bases line up with TRBD2. J was trimmed by 1 base and V by 2 bases; bases with no gene match: 1. This CDR3 is 14 amino acids long. Germline lookup yields CDR1 SGHNT and CDR2 YYREEE (reference sequence). The CDR3 region is CASSFGTSQETQYF. The CDR3 DNA reads as TGTGCCAGCAGCTTCGGGACTAGCCAAGAGACCCAGTACTTC. The full variable domain, in which reference TRBV5-4 and TRBJ2-5 provide the parts outside the CDR3, is ETGVTQSPTHLIKTRGQQVTLRCSSQSGHNTVSWYQQALGQGPQFIFQYYREEENGRGNFPPRFSGLQFPNYSSELNVNALELDDSALYLCASSFGTSQETQYFGPGTRLLVL.

The rearrangement joins TRBV12-3 or TRBV12-4 to TRBJ1-2, with 9 bases identical to TRBD1. CDR3 length equals 13 residues. The J segment lost 6 bases and the V segment lost 2 bases, leaving 1 base of the junction unmatched. The CDR3: CASSLRTGDGYTF. DNA for the CDR3: TGTGCCAGCAGTTTACGGACAGGGGATGGCTACACCTTC.

In its sample, this clone was seen a few times. The chain combines TRBV5-1 with TRBJ1-4; D gene uncertain. This CDR3 has 16 amino acids. V was pared by 1 base and J by 3 bases, with 13 bases between. Germline CDR1 is SGHRS and CDR2 is YFSETQ. The CDR3 here is CASSLSAGQANEKLFF. CDR3 DNA sequence: TGCGCCAGCAGCTTGTCGGCTGGTCAGGCTAATGAAAAACTGTTTTTT.

The chain links TRBV18 to TRBJ1-4; TRBD1 matches 9 bases. There are 15 residues in the CDR3. V dropped 5 bases and J dropped 5; count of bases not matched to a gene: 6. CDR1 and CDR2 (germline): KGHSH, LQKENI. The CDR3 spells CASSSRTGENEKLFF. The CDR3 region has the DNA TGTGCCAGCTCATCCAGGACAGGGGAAAATGAAAAACTGTTTTTT.

The J gene is TRBJ1-1, the V gene TRBV4-1; 9 bases are a match to TRBD1. The germline CDR1 and CDR2 sequences are MGHRA and YSYEKL. This CDR3 has 19 residues. Trimming cost V 0 bases and J 0 bases; bases outside gene matches: 11. The chain's CDR3 is CASSQDFGQGSAMNTEAFF. The CDR3 DNA is TGCGCCAGCAGCCAAGATTTCGGACAGGGGTCGGCGATGAACACTGAAGCTTTCTTT.

The chain carries TRBV20-1 and TRBJ1-4; 9 bases match TRBD1. The V and J ends lost 3 bases and 11 bases, in that order; junction bases with no gene match: 7. This CDR3 is 13 amino acids long. Germline-derived CDR1 and CDR2 are DFQATT and SNEGSKA (reference sequence). CDR3 DNA: TGCAGTGCTAGTCCACAGGGGGCCGCGAAACTGTTTTTT. Its translation is CSASPQGAAKLFF.

The genes are TRBV10-3 and TRBJ1-2; 8 nucleotides match TRBD1. The CDR3 extends over 15 amino acids. V lost 5 bases to trimming and J lost 2 bases; unmatched junction nucleotides: 7. The germline CDR1 and CDR2 sequences are ENHRY and SYGVKD. The CDR3: CAISQAGTGNYGYTF. The DNA of the CDR3 is TGTGCCATCAGTCAAGCCGGGACAGGAAACTATGGCTACACCTTC.

The chain combines TRBV11-3 with TRBJ2-3; 8 bases map to TRBD2. V lost 1 base to trimming and J lost 5 bases; unmatched junction nucleotides: 8. The CDR3 is made up of 16 amino acids. Germline V gene sequence: CDR1 SGHNT, CDR2 YENEEA. In DNA, the CDR3 is TGTGCCAGCAGCTTAGGTGGAAGCGGGGGAGGAGATACGCAGTATTTT. It is translated as CASSLGGSGGGDTQYF.

The chain is built from TRBV7-2 and TRBJ1-2; 7 nucleotides align to TRBD1. CDR3 length: 13 amino acids. After removal of 8 bases from V and 7 bases from J, the junction contained 10 bases not matched to a gene. From germline, CDR1 is SGHTA and CDR2 FQGNSA. The CDR3 DNA reads as TGTGCCAGCGACAGGGTAGTAGAAGGTGGCTACACCTTC. Protein: CASDRVVEGGYTF.

This chain connects TRBV5-1 to TRBJ2-5; possible D gene TRBD1, 5 bases. Germline-derived CDR1 and CDR2 are SGHRS and YFSETQ. V lost 1 base, J lost 3 bases, and 13 bases lay in between. The CDR3 consists of 15 residues. The CDR3 is CASSLRGNGEETQYF. The CDR3 DNA reads as TGCGCCAGCAGCTTGAGGGGCAATGGAGAAGAGACCCAGTACTTC.

The rearrangement uses TRBV5-1 and TRBJ2-2; 11 bases agree with TRBD2. CDR3 length: 17 residues. In germline, CDR1 is SGHRS, CDR2 YFSETQ. V trimming: 1 base; J trimming: 4 bases; junction bases outside the gene matches: 6. Here the CDR3 DNA reads TGCGCCAGCAGCTTGACCGGGACTAGCGGATCCACCGGGGAGCTGTTTTTT. Protein: CASSLTGTSGSTGELFF.

The chain recombines TRBV19 with TRBJ2-7; D might be TRBD2 (6 bases). The CDR3 is 14 residues long. Germline lookup yields CDR1 LNHDA and CDR2 SQIVND (reference sequence). V lost 5 bases to trimming and J lost 4 bases, with 15 bases between them. The CDR3 DNA is TGTGCCAGTAGTTCCCTGGGGGGAGTATACGAGCAGTACTTC. Translating gives CASSSLGGVYEQYF.

The J gene is TRBJ2-5, the V gene TRBV29-1; D not certain. Germline assignment: CDR1 SQVTM and CDR2 ANQGSEA. The CDR3 covers 12 residues. Trimming took 6 bases from V and 5 from J, leaving 13 bases between them. The CDR3 region is CSVWSESETQYF. In DNA form, the CDR3 reads TGCAGCGTCTGGTCCGAGTCTGAGACCCAGTACTTC.

The chain carries TRBV6-2 or TRBV6-3 and TRBJ2-1; the match to TRBD2 covers 11 bases. The germline CDR1 and CDR2 sequences are MNHEY and SVGEGT. With V trimmed by 2 bases and J by 3 bases, 6 bases remained unmatched. This CDR3 has 17 amino acids. DNA for the CDR3: TGTGCCAGCAGTTACCCGACTAGCGGGGCGGGCTACAATGAGCAGTTCTTC. Translated: CASSYPTSGAGYNEQFF.

V gene TRBV30 combines with J gene TRBJ1-2; D gene unclear. The CDR3 spans 15 residues. V was cut by 7 bases and J by 6 bases, with 24 bases left in between. Germline CDR1 and CDR2: GTSNPN and SVGIG (reference sequence). The CDR3 DNA sequence: TGTGCCTCGAGGGCTACGTCGGTCGCGGGAGATGGCTACACCTTC. Its translation is CASRATSVAGDGYTF.